A single sample gave rise to the 28 T cell receptor beta chains below, sequenced in a study of control samples from healthy donors and cancer patients. Generated by immunoSEQ multiplex PCR, the TCRdb table keeps only in-frame clones and is missing some. The sample lists 130,000 to 150,000 clones; roughly 94% were seen once. The sample was PBMCs. Receptors originate from a man aged 55 to 70 with colorectal cancer.

V and J are TRBV12-5 and TRBJ1-2; D call uncertain. The CDR3 has 12 amino acids. The V gene's germline CDR1 is LGHNT and CDR2 FRNRAP. V was shortened by 2 bases and J by 4 bases, with 5 bases between the two germline ends. CDR3 bases: TGTGCTAGTGGTTTGCCGGCCTATGGCTACACCTTC. Translating gives CASGLPAYGYTF.

The chain links TRBV10-1 to TRBJ1-1; a possible D gene is TRBD1 (5 bases). V gave up 5 bases and J gave up 0 bases, with 13 bases separating them. CDR1 is WNHNN, CDR2 SYGVQD, per germline (reference sequence). The CDR3 consists of 15 residues. As DNA, the CDR3 is TGCGCCAGCAGTCTGGACACCTTTATGAACACTGAAGCTTTCTTT. It codes for CASSLDTFMNTEAFF.

This rearrangement joins TRBV7-2 to TRBJ2-5; D unresolved. Trimming removed 3 bases at V and 4 bases at J, with 15 bases between. CDR3 size: 15 residues. Germline V gene sequence: CDR1 SGHTA, CDR2 FQGNSA. The CDR3 DNA reads as TGTGCCAGCAGCTTTGTTTCCGACCAAGTAGAGACCCAGTACTTC. Its protein is CASSFVSDQVETQYF.

The rearrangement joins TRBV2 to TRBJ2-2, with D unclear. This CDR3 contains 13 residues. Germline CDR1 SNHLY, CDR2 FYNNEI. Trimming took off 6 bases at V and 0 bases at J, with 5 bases between the two ends. This CDR3 reads CASSDTNTGELFF. Written as DNA, the CDR3 is TGTGCCAGCAGCGACACGAACACCGGGGAGCTGTTTTTT.

J is TRBJ2-7 and V is TRBV5-5; D is ambiguous. Trimming pared 2 bases from V and 4 bases from J, leaving 16 bases between. The germline CDR1 and CDR2 sequences are SGHKS and YYEKEE (reference sequence). The CDR3 contains 15 residues. The CDR3 DNA reads as TGTGCCAGCAGCTTCTTTAGTCGGGCGCCGTACGAGCAGTACTTC. It yields the protein CASSFFSRAPYEQYF.

In its sample, this clone was seen once. V usage is TRBV24-1 and J usage is TRBJ2-2, with unresolved D. Trimming took off 0 bases at V and 1 base at J, with 8 bases between the two ends. The germline gives CDR1 KGHDR, CDR2 SFDVKD. The CDR3 covers 16 residues. This CDR3 reads CATSDLKRKNTGELFF. In nucleotides, the CDR3 is TGTGCCACCAGTGATTTGAAGCGAAAGAACACCGGGGAGCTGTTTTTT.

The CDR3 loop reads CASSLGQTNTGELFF. CDR3 in DNA: TGTGCCAGCAGCCTGGGACAGACGAACACCGGGGAGCTGTTTTTT. The V call is TRBV6-5, the J call TRBJ2-2, with 7 positions matching TRBD1. In germline, CDR1 is MNHEY, CDR2 SVGAGI. Losses at the gene ends were 6 bases for V and 0 bases for J; bases not matched to a gene: 4. CDR3 length: 15 amino acids.

The rearrangement uses TRBV6-6 and TRBJ2-7; the match to TRBD1 covers 8 bases. This CDR3 region has 15 residues. CDR1 and CDR2 from the germline V gene are MNHNY and SVGAGI (reference sequence). The V and J ends lost 5 bases and 2 bases, in that order; junction bases with no gene match: 8. CDR3 region: CASSLTGQVAYEQYF. CDR3 sequence (DNA): TGTGCCAGCAGTCTCACGGGACAGGTCGCCTACGAGCAGTACTTC.

The CDR3 protein is CASNRAGVGTEAFF. The CDR3 DNA follows: TGTGCCAGCAATAGGGCAGGGGTGGGCACTGAAGCTTTCTTT. The chain joins TRBV9 to TRBJ1-1, with a tentative D call TRBD1 (6 bases). The CDR3 has 14 residues. The ends were cut back, 6 bases at V and 4 bases at J, with 16 bases in the middle. The V gene's germline CDR1 is SGDLS and CDR2 YYNGEE.

The chain has TRBV5-4 and TRBJ1-2; 7 nucleotides line up with TRBD1. There are 13 residues in the CDR3. V trimming: 3 bases; J trimming: 4 bases; junction bases outside the gene matches: 3. In germline, CDR1 is SGHNT, CDR2 YYREEE (reference sequence). The CDR3 coding sequence is TGTGCCAGCAGCTCCAGACAGGGCTATGGCTACACCTTC. This translates into CASSSRQGYGYTF.

The V call is TRBV6-6, the J call TRBJ1-1; 9 nucleotides line up with TRBD1. With V trimmed by 4 bases and J by 4 bases, 4 bases remained unmatched. The CDR3 is 14 residues long. The germline V gene has CDR1 MNHNY and CDR2 SVGAGI (reference sequence). CDR3 bases: TGTGCCAGCAGTTCCACGACAGGGGGCACTGAAGCTTTCTTT. This sequence encodes CASSSTTGGTEAFF.

The V and J genes are TRBV6-6 and TRBJ2-1; D unclear. Trimming stripped 3 bases from V and 10 bases from J, with 7 bases between. The CDR3 contains 11 residues. Germline V gene data show CDR1 as MNHNY and CDR2 as SVGAGI (reference sequence). In DNA form, the CDR3 reads TGTGCCAGCAGTTATTTCCAGGAGCAGTTCTTC. As protein: CASSYFQEQFF.

The chain has TRBV5-1 and TRBJ2-5; 10 positions agree with TRBD2. The CDR3 sequence is 17 residues long. The V and J ends lost 0 bases and 1 base, in that order; junction bases with no gene match: 6. Germline V CDR1 and CDR2: SGHRS, YFSETQ. The CDR3: CASSLALAGPPQETQYF. Here the CDR3 DNA reads TGCGCCAGCAGCTTGGCACTAGCGGGGCCCCCCCAAGAGACCCAGTACTTC.

CDR3 DNA: TGTGCCAGCAGCTTGTCCGGCCAAGGGGGGCATGGCTACACCTTC. Protein sequence: CASSLSGQGGHGYTF. The chain carries TRBV5-4 and TRBJ1-2; D may be TRBD1 (6 bases). Germline lookup yields CDR1 SGHNT and CDR2 YYREEE (reference sequence). This CDR3 region has 15 residues. V was pared by 1 base and J by 6 bases, with 16 bases between.

This chain uses TRBV23-1 with TRBJ1-1; D gene ambiguous. TRBV23-1 is filed as an ORF, its function uncertain. The CDR3 is 16 amino acids. The V gene lost 0 bases and the J gene lost 1 base, with 12 bases spanning the gap. CDR3 region: CASSQSKRRQNTEAFF. CDR3 bases: TGCGCCAGCAGTCAATCGAAACGACGGCAGAACACTGAAGCTTTCTTT.

The rearrangement uses TRBV28 and TRBJ2-1, with D possibly being TRBD2 (6 bases). CDR3 length equals 15 residues. CDR1 is MDHEN and CDR2 is SYDVKM in the germline V gene. The V and J ends lost 8 bases and 0 bases respectively, with 14 bases between them. The CDR3 DNA is TGTGCCAGCGGCGGGACTCCAAGCTCCTACAATGAGCAGTTCTTC. It is translated as CASGGTPSSYNEQFF. Based on the CDR3 plus reference TRBV28 and TRBJ2-1, the full variable domain is DVKVTQSSRYLVKRTGEKVFLECVQDMDHENMFWYRQDPGLGLRLIYFSYDVKMKEKGDIPEGYSVSREKKERFSLILESASTNQTSMYLCASGGTPSSYNEQFFGPGTRLTVL.

This clone was counted a few times. This chain links TRBV30 with TRBJ2-7; D is ambiguous. Germline-derived CDR1 and CDR2 are GTSNPN and SVGIG (reference sequence). CDR3 length: 14 residues. Trimming shortened V by 2 bases and J by 3 bases, and 14 bases separated the two germline ends. DNA of the CDR3: TGTGCCTGGAGTAGAGAGATGACACTCTACGAGCAGTACTTC. Translation gives CAWSREMTLYEQYF.

This chain uses TRBV7-2 with TRBJ2-3, with D possibly called TRBD1 or TRBD2 (6 bases each). This CDR3 spans 15 amino acids. V shed 1 base and J shed 2 bases, with 10 bases lying between them. Germline assignment: CDR1 SGHTA and CDR2 FQGNSA. The CDR3 nucleotides read TGTGCCAGCAGCTTAGGGGGGGCCTACACAGATACGCAGTATTTT. Protein: CASSLGGAYTDTQYF.

A remark on this clone: Other DNA sequences in the sample encode the same CDR3. The gene calls are TRBV9 and TRBJ2-2; the D gene is possibly TRBD1 (6 bases). CDR3 length: 15 residues. Trimming stripped 4 bases from V and 4 bases from J, with 14 bases between. The germline V gene has CDR1 SGDLS and CDR2 YYNGEE. CDR3 nucleotides: TGTGCCAGCAGCCCCGGGCAGGGGACCACCGGGGAGCTGTTTTTT. This gives the protein CASSPGQGTTGELFF. The variable domain in full, completed from reference TRBV9 and TRBJ2-2, reads DSGVTQTPKHLITATGQRVTLRCSPRSGDLSVYWYQQSLDQGLQFLIQYYNGEERAKGNILERFSAQQFPDLHSELNLSSLELGDSALYFCASSPGQGTTGELFFGEGSRLTVL.

The chain couples TRBV7-9 to TRBJ2-3; 9 bases map to TRBD2. V shed 2 bases, J shed 1 base, and the junction held 4 bases outside the gene matches. This CDR3 comprises 16 residues. Germline-derived CDR1 and CDR2 are SEHNR and FQNEAQ (reference sequence). The CDR3 loop is CASSLLLAGRTDTQYF. As DNA, the CDR3 is TGTGCCAGCAGCTTACTCCTAGCGGGGCGCACAGATACGCAGTATTTT. Combining the CDR3 with reference TRBV7-9 and TRBJ2-3 gives the whole variable domain DTGVSQNPRHKITKRGQNVTFRCDPISEHNRLYWYRQTLGQGPEFLTYFQNEAQLEKSRLLSDRFSAERPKGSFSTLEIQRTEQGDSAMYLCASSLLLAGRTDTQYFGPGTRLTVL.

This rearrangement joins TRBV5-1 to TRBJ1-4, with 8 nucleotides matching TRBD1. In germline, CDR1 is SGHRS, CDR2 YFSETQ. The CDR3 sequence is 14 residues long. V lost 4 bases to trimming and J lost 7 bases; unmatched junction nucleotides: 6. The CDR3 DNA reads as TGCGCCAGCAGCCTGTCAGGGACAGGTGAAAAACTGTTTTTT. The encoded protein is CASSLSGTGEKLFF.

The J gene is TRBJ2-4, the V gene TRBV5-1; the D gene is possibly TRBD2 (7 bases). The CDR3 length is 15 residues. The germline gives CDR1 SGHRS, CDR2 YFSETQ. The V end was cut by 0 bases, the J end by 8 bases, with 15 bases between. CDR3: CASSLAGGRADIQYF. CDR3 bases: TGCGCCAGCAGCTTGGCGGGGGGCCGGGCGGACATTCAGTACTTC.

The chain links TRBV27 to TRBJ1-2, with TRBD1 as a possible D gene (6 bases). This CDR3 is built from 13 residues. The germline V gene has CDR1 MNHEY and CDR2 SMNVEV (reference sequence). With 6 bases removed from V and 4 bases from J, the gap between germline ends came to 12 bases. CDR3 region: CASRKGGLYGYTF. The CDR3 DNA follows: TGTGCCAGCAGAAAGGGGGGGCTCTATGGCTACACCTTC.

This rearrangement joins TRBV5-1 to TRBJ1-3; unclear D gene. V lost 0 bases, J lost 0 bases, and 10 bases lay in between. This CDR3 contains 16 residues. The germline CDR1 and CDR2 sequences are SGHRS and YFSETQ. CDR3 protein: CASSLETLNSGNTIYF. CDR3 bases: TGCGCCAGCAGCTTGGAGACGTTGAACTCTGGAAACACCATATATTTT.

This rearrangement joins TRBV6-5 to TRBJ2-1; TRBD1 is a possible D gene (6 bases). Trimming left V 6 bases short and J 3 bases short, with 12 bases between. Germline CDR1 MNHEY, CDR2 SVGAGI. The CDR3 contains 14 residues. The CDR3 loop is CASRSGAYYNEQFF. CDR3 DNA: TGTGCCAGCAGGTCAGGGGCCTACTACAATGAGCAGTTCTTC.

The genes are TRBV7-2 and TRBJ2-1; D perhaps matches TRBD1 (6 bases). The germline V gene encodes CDR1 SGHTA and CDR2 FQGNSA. V was clipped by 6 bases and J by 9 bases, with 9 bases between them. This CDR3 has 11 amino acids. The CDR3 is CASSWTAEQFF. The DNA of the CDR3 is TGTGCCAGCAGTTGGACAGCTGAGCAGTTCTTC.

V and J are TRBV7-9 and TRBJ1-2; TRBD1 might be the D (6 bases). CDR1 is SEHNR, CDR2 FQNEAQ, per germline (reference sequence). Trimming removed 5 bases from V and 4 bases from J, with 8 bases in between. The CDR3 runs to 12 residues. The CDR3 coding sequence is TGTGCCAGCAGCCCGGACAGCTATGGCTACACCTTC. It translates to CASSPDSYGYTF.

The chain is built from TRBV2 and TRBJ1-2; D is ambiguous. V dropped 6 bases and J dropped 2 bases, with 22 bases sitting between them. The germline CDR1 and CDR2 sequences are SNHLY and FYNNEI. This CDR3 contains 17 residues. CDR3 coding DNA: TGTGCCAGCAGCTATGACACCTTCCCTTCGAGGAACTATGGCTACACCTTC. This codes for CASSYDTFPSRNYGYTF.